This T cell receptor (beta chain) was recorded in a study of T-cell reconstitution after alpha-beta-depleted transplantation in children. This CDR3 has 14 amino acids. V lost 3 bases and J lost 1, with 10 bases in between. The germline gives CDR1 SGHRS, CDR2 YFSETQ. The table lists this clonotype with many counts. The antigen remains unidentified. Study-wide results and caveats: Recipient T cells and thymic progenitors that survived were the source of the high TCRbeta diversity seen at day 60 in some patients. Once a year had passed after transplant, T-cell counts and diversity came mostly from newly produced T cells. About two months after transplant, alpha-beta T cells reportedly came from several hundred expanded graft clones.

The TCRbeta library incorporated unique molecular identifiers. TCRdb itself ran the PCR reads through MiXCR, one entry per CDR3 protein. The sample holds roughly 45,000 distinct CDR3 sequences, approximately 9.2% seen once. V is TRBV5-1 and J is TRBJ1-2; D remains ambiguous. The sample in question was PBMCs, mostly from graft donor cells, obtained 60 days after TCRalphabeta/CD19-depleted stem cell transplant. The TCR comes from a male patient between 2 and 15 years old who had a stem cell transplant for chronic granulomatous disease, so the T cells may come from the graft donor. DNA for the CDR3: TGCGCCAGCAGCTCGCGGACGGATAACTATGGCTACACCTTC. It codes for CASSSRTDNYGYTF.